This section outlines one T cell receptor beta chain sequence together with its context. Its target is unknown. Researchers partitioned CD4+ cells into CD45RA+ naive and CD45RA-negative memory subsets. The data were obtained in a study of shared clonotypes between healthy human individuals. About the study: There were three CD4 naive, three CD4 memory, two CD8 naive and one CD8 memory plates per donor.

The protocol was immunoSEQ multiplex PCR, while the TCRdb copy is restricted to in-frame clones and leaves out a portion. The table has some 360,000 clones, roughly 80% seen once; the top ten hold 8.5% to 12%. V lost 2 bases and J 4 bases, leaving 9 bases between the germline ends. The CDR3 loop spans 14 amino acids. CDR1 is SGHRS and CDR2 is YFSETQ in the germline V gene. Regarding the study as a whole: Measured sharing among donors was expected to vary with sequencing depth. Some naive CD4 clonotypes, 5% to 5.5%, turned up in common across four donors.

The TCR was taken from a man aged 25 to 40 in good health. The chain joins TRBV5-1 to TRBJ2-2; possible D gene TRBD1, 5 bases. The material sequenced was memory CD4+ T cells sorted from blood. As to subset: CD45RA-negative fraction. DNA for the CDR3: TGCGCCAGCAGCTTCCAGACAGCCACCGGGGAGCTGTTTTTT. Protein product: CASSFQTATGELFF.